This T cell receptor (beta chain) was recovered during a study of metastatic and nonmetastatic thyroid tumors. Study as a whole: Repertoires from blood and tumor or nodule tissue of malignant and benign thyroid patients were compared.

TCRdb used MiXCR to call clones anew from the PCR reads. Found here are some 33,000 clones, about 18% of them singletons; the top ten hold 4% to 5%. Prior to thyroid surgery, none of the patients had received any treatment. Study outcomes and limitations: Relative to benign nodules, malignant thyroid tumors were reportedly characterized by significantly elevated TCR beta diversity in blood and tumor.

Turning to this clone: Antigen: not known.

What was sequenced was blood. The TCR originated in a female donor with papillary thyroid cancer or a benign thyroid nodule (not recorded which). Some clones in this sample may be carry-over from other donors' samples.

The CDR3 region has the DNA TGTGCCAGCAGCTTTAGGGCAGGGTCCTACGAGCAGTACTTC. It encodes CASSFRAGSYEQYF. The rearrangement uses TRBV9 and TRBJ2-7; D may be TRBD1 (5 bases). This CDR3 has 14 amino acids. Germline V gives CDR1 SGDLS, CDR2 YYNGEE. V lost 4 bases, J lost 1 base, and 12 bases lay in between.